These 30 T cell receptor beta chains share one sample of origin, sequenced in a study of spatial heterogeneity in lung cancer. Study conclusions and caveats: One measure, the expanded intratumoral alpha and beta TCR count, tracked tumor mutation counts.

Noted time point: sample taken at primary tumor resection. Using its own MiXCR run on the 5' RACE reads, TCRdb lists one record per CDR3 protein. This table has under 9,000 distinct CDR3 sequences, 13% appearing once. No antigen is known for these receptors. The sequencing used lung tumor tissue, collected at surgery. The source of these receptors is a male donor with early-stage non-small cell lung cancer.

This clonotype was seen at least ten times. The library was designed around alpha chains, so this beta chain is a stray read whose abundance carries little weight. The rearrangement joins TRBV12-3 or TRBV12-4 to TRBJ2-1, with D perhaps assigned TRBD1 or TRBD2 (5 bases each). The V gene lost 7 bases and the J gene lost 1 base, with 14 bases spanning the gap. The CDR3 extends over 15 amino acids. The CDR3 here is CASMRDGVSYNEQFF. In DNA, the CDR3 is TGTGCCAGCATGAGGGACGGCGTATCCTACAATGAGCAGTTCTTC.

Judged by abundance, this clonotype is medium-sized (0.01 to 0.1%). As an off-target read in a library built for alpha chains, this beta chain has a frequency of little significance. The V and J genes are TRBV5-1 and TRBJ2-1; D remains ambiguous. Trimming stripped 6 bases from V and 10 bases from J, with 11 bases between. Per germline, CDR1 SGHRS and CDR2 YFSETQ. This CDR3 spans 11 amino acids. DNA of the CDR3: TGCGCCAGCACCAATAGCTGGGAGCAGTTCTTC. Translating it yields CASTNSWEQFF.

This clonotype was recorded many times. This beta chain came through as a stray read in a library set up for alpha chains, and its size says little. This chain links TRBV18 with TRBJ1-1, with unresolved D. From germline, CDR1 is KGHSH and CDR2 LQKENI. Trimming removed 6 bases from V and 2 bases from J, with 10 bases in between. This CDR3 is 13 amino acids long. CDR3 protein: CASSKGVNTEAFF. CDR3 nucleotide sequence: TGTGCCAGCTCGAAAGGAGTCAACACTGAAGCTTTCTTT.

This clonotype was recorded at least ten times. This beta chain is an unintended read in a library built for alpha chains; its size means little. The chain couples TRBV9 to TRBJ2-1; tentatively, D is TRBD1 or TRBD2 (5 bases each). Germline V CDR1 and CDR2: SGDLS, YYNGEE. Trimming took 4 bases from V and 8 from J, leaving 16 bases between them. The CDR3 is made up of 14 amino acids. The CDR3: CASSPPAGRDEQFF. In DNA, the CDR3 is TGTGCCAGCAGCCCCCCGGCAGGGAGAGATGAGCAGTTCTTC.

Ten or more counts support this clonotype. In a library made to pick up alpha chains, this beta chain is a stray read with a size that means little. The chain uses TRBV14 and TRBJ2-1, with 8 bases fitting TRBD2. Germline loops: CDR1 SGHDN, CDR2 FVKESK. After removal of 4 bases from V and 7 bases from J, the junction contained 6 bases not matched to a gene. The CDR3 is 14 residues long. Here the CDR3 DNA reads TGTGCCAGCAGCCTGTGGACTAGCCGTAATGAGCAGTTCTTC. This sequence encodes CASSLWTSRNEQFF.

In its sample, this clonotype was seen many times. This beta chain came through as a stray read in a library set up for alpha chains, and its size says little. The chain links TRBV27 to TRBJ1-5; D is unresolved. The V and J ends lost 6 bases and 6 bases respectively, with 12 bases between them. The CDR3 totals 13 residues. Germline V gives CDR1 MNHEY, CDR2 SMNVEV (reference sequence). DNA of the CDR3: TGTGCCAGCAGCCTAACGGGGAGTCAGCCCCAGCATTTT. Amino acid sequence: CASSLTGSQPQHF.

This clonotype was counted at least ten times. The library was designed around alpha chains, so this beta chain is a stray read whose abundance carries little weight. The chain is built from TRBV20-1 and TRBJ1-1; possible D gene TRBD1, 6 bases. Trimming cost V 5 bases and J 4 bases, with 8 bases left between them. Germline V CDR1 and CDR2: DFQATT, SNEGSKA (reference sequence). CDR3 size: 11 residues. CDR3 coding DNA: TGCAGTGCTCGAGGGGGCACTGAAGCTTTCTTT. Amino acids: CSARGGTEAFF.

On this clonotype itself: Found in a library prepared for alpha chains, this beta chain is an off-target read, and its abundance has little meaning. In nucleotides, the CDR3 is TGTGCCAGCAGCGCAGCGTTGGAGACCCAGTACTTC. It codes for CASSAALETQYF. The chain recombines TRBV7-9 with TRBJ2-5; D gene unclear. The CDR3 runs to 12 residues. Trimming took 5 bases from V and 5 from J, leaving 9 bases between them. Germline CDR1 and CDR2: SEHNR and FQNEAQ (reference sequence).

This clonotype is medium-sized. The library was built for alpha chains, so this beta chain is an off-target read and its size means little. The V gene is TRBV7-2, the J gene TRBJ2-6, with D tentatively TRBD1 (6 bases). CDR1 SGHTA and CDR2 FQGNSA come from the germline V gene. V gave up 5 bases and J gave up 0 bases, with 14 bases separating them. The CDR3 sequence is 17 residues long. This CDR3 is CASSPQGTSSGANVLTF. The CDR3 coding sequence is TGTGCCAGCAGCCCCCAGGGGACGAGCTCTGGGGCCAACGTCCTGACTTTC.

Relative to its sample, this clonotype is medium-sized. Within a library made for alpha chains, this beta chain is off target, and its count is uninformative. The rearrangement links TRBV6-5 to TRBJ1-1, with D perhaps matching TRBD1 (6 bases). V was shortened by 4 bases and J by 1 base, with 10 bases between the two germline ends. Per germline, CDR1 MNHEY and CDR2 SVGAGI. CDR3 length equals 14 residues. Written as DNA, the CDR3 is TGTGCCAGCAGTTTCCTACAGGGGAACACTGAAGCTTTCTTT. It specifies CASSFLQGNTEAFF.

By proportion, this clonotype is medium-sized. This beta chain is a stray read from a library made for alpha chains; its abundance is not meaningful. The V and J genes are TRBV27 and TRBJ1-6, with TRBD1 matching 9 bases. V was pared by 6 bases and J by 7 bases, with 4 bases of the junction left unmatched. This CDR3 has 14 amino acids. The germline gives CDR1 MNHEY, CDR2 SMNVEV (reference sequence). CDR3 sequence reads: CASSRTGENSPLHF. The CDR3 nucleotides are TGTGCCAGCAGCCGGACAGGGGAAAATTCACCCCTCCACTTT.

This clonotype was picked up many times. Because the library targeted alpha chains, this beta chain is an off-target read whose size means little. The chain recombines TRBV28 with TRBJ2-7; the match to TRBD1 covers 9 bases. This CDR3 spans 15 amino acids. Germline V lookup: CDR1 MDHEN, CDR2 SYDVKM. The trim removed 3 bases at V and 3 bases at J, leaving 6 bases unmatched. The CDR3 coding sequence is TGTGCCAGCAGTTTTTTCCCGGGACAGGGCTACGAGCAGTACTTC. It yields the protein CASSFFPGQGYEQYF. Supplemented by reference TRBV28 and TRBJ2-7, the full variable domain reads DVKVTQSSRYLVKRTGEKVFLECVQDMDHENMFWYRQDPGLGLRLIYFSYDVKMKEKGDIPEGYSVSREKKERFSLILESASTNQTSMYLCASSFFPGQGYEQYFGPGTRLTVT.

This clonotype is termed medium-sized (0.01 to 0.1%). This beta chain lies outside the target of a library built for alpha chains; its clone size means little. The chain combines TRBV29-1 with TRBJ1-2, with TRBD1 as a possible D gene (5 bases). The V and J ends lost 0 bases and 0 bases respectively, with 11 bases between them. Germline CDR1 is SQVTM and CDR2 is ANQGSEA. There are 15 residues in the CDR3. CDR3 in amino acids: CSVEDPGTANYGYTF. Written as DNA, the CDR3 is TGCAGCGTTGAAGACCCCGGGACGGCTAACTATGGCTACACCTTC. Combining the CDR3 with reference TRBV29-1 and TRBJ1-2 gives the whole variable domain SAVISQKPSRDICQRGTSLTIQCQVDSQVTMMFWYRQQPGQSLTLIATANQGSEATYESGFVIDKFPISRPNLTFSTLTVSNMSPEDSSIYLCSVEDPGTANYGYTFGSGTRLTVV.

Sample share makes this clonotype large. As an off-target read in a library built for alpha chains, this beta chain has a frequency of little significance. The chain employs TRBV5-4 and TRBJ2-7; 7 bases match TRBD2. The germline gives CDR1 SGHNT, CDR2 YYREEE (reference sequence). The J segment lost 2 bases and the V segment lost 4 bases, leaving 3 bases of the junction unmatched. This CDR3 is 13 amino acids long. CDR3 nucleotide sequence: TGTGCCAGCAGCCATGGACTAGCCTACGAGCAGTACGTC. Amino acid sequence: CASSHGLAYEQYV.

In regard to this clonotype: This beta chain is an unintended read in a library built for alpha chains; its size means little. J is TRBJ2-7 and V is TRBV5-1, with D perhaps TRBD1 (6 bases). The CDR3 extends over 14 amino acids. Between the trimmed V and J ends, which lost 0 bases and 3 bases, there was a span of 10 bases. Germline CDR1 is SGHRS and CDR2 is YFSETQ. CDR3 sequence (DNA): TGCGCCAGCAGCTTGGAGGACAGCGACTACGAGCAGTACTTC. It is translated as CASSLEDSDYEQYF.

This clonotype was seen a handful of times. This beta chain is off target for a library built for alpha chains, so its abundance means little. This chain connects TRBV20-1 to TRBJ2-6; 7 nucleotides line up with TRBD2. J gave up 0 bases and V 6 bases, and 11 bases lay outside the gene matches. This CDR3 region has 17 residues. The germline CDR1 and CDR2 sequences are DFQATT and SNEGSKA (reference sequence). CDR3 nucleotide sequence: TGCAGTGCGCCAAACAAGCGGGGTTACTCTGGGGCCAACGTCCTGACTTTC. Amino acids: CSAPNKRGYSGANVLTF.

Worth noting for this clonotype: This beta chain turned up in a library designed for alpha chains; as an off-target read, its abundance says little. This sequence joins TRBV20-1 and TRBJ2-5; D not certain. This CDR3 contains 11 residues. Germline V gene data show CDR1 as DFQATT and CDR2 as SNEGSKA (reference sequence). V lost 0 bases and J 8 bases, leaving 7 bases between the germline ends. The CDR3 nucleotides read TGCAGTGCTAGAGATCCGAGCACCCAGTACTTC. This sequence encodes CSARDPSTQYF.

This clonotype appeared many times. In a library made to pick up alpha chains, this beta chain is a stray read with a size that means little. The rearrangement links TRBV5-1 to TRBJ2-5; weak D call: TRBD2 (6 bases). The germline gives CDR1 SGHRS, CDR2 YFSETQ. The CDR3 has 15 amino acids. The germline V and J ends were trimmed by 4 bases and 3 bases, with 16 bases remaining between them. The CDR3 DNA reads TGCGCCAGCAGCCGGAGCGGCGGGAAGGAAGAGACCCAGTACTTC. The encoded protein is CASSRSGGKEETQYF.

This clonotype ranks as medium-sized. This beta chain is an off-target read within a library intended for alpha chains, so its frequency means little. V is TRBV7-2 and J is TRBJ2-5; D not resolved. Germline CDR1 reads SGHTA; CDR2 reads FQGNSA. The ends were cut back, 2 bases at V and 2 bases at J, with 9 bases in the middle. The CDR3 is made up of 14 amino acids. CDR3 nucleotide sequence: TGTGCCAGCAGCTTATCCGGGCCGCAAGAGACCCAGTACTTC. Protein sequence: CASSLSGPQETQYF.

With respect to this clonotype: A read error may explain this, as a much larger clone is one base away. This beta chain came through as a stray read in a library set up for alpha chains, and its size says little. This sequence joins TRBV4-1 and TRBJ2-5; D is tentatively TRBD1 or TRBD2 (7 bases each). The V end lost 4 bases, the J end lost 8 bases, and 14 bases lay between the germline ends. CDR1 and CDR2 (germline): MGHRA, YSYEKL. The CDR3 length is 13 residues. CDR3 residues: CASSRQGGDTQYF. CDR3 nucleotides: TGCGCCAGCAGCCGACAGGGAGGGGATACCCAGTACTTC.

This clonotype was observed at least ten times. A library prepared for alpha chains yielded this beta chain as an off-target read; its size is of little meaning. This sequence joins TRBV28 and TRBJ2-3, with 8 bases that match TRBD1. Germline CDR1 MDHEN, CDR2 SYDVKM. V dropped 3 bases and J dropped 1; count of bases not matched to a gene: 12. This CDR3 spans 18 amino acids. The CDR3 DNA is TGTGCCAGCAGTTTGTACAGCAGGGGGCTTAGAGGCACAGATACGCAGTATTTT. Its translation is CASSLYSRGLRGTDTQYF. The variable domain in full, with the rest retrieved from reference TRBV28 and TRBJ2-3, is DVKVTQSSRYLVKRTGEKVFLECVQDMDHENMFWYRQDPGLGLRLIYFSYDVKMKEKGDIPEGYSVSREKKERFSLILESASTNQTSMYLCASSLYSRGLRGTDTQYFGPGTRLTVL.

This clonotype was detected only a few times. For a library built for alpha chains, this beta chain is a stray read; little rests on its size. The CDR3 DNA reads as TGTGCCAGCAGTTTGCAGGGGACACACAATGAGCAGTTCTTC. Its translation is CASSLQGTHNEQFF. V is TRBV12-3 or TRBV12-4 and J is TRBJ2-1; tentatively, D is TRBD1 (6 bases). The CDR3 sequence is 14 residues long. V was clipped by 3 bases and J by 5 bases, with 11 bases between them.

This clonotype was found many times. Because this beta chain is a stray read in a library intended to capture alpha chains, its abundance should not be given much weight. The chain joins TRBV20-1 to TRBJ2-7, with TRBD2 as a possible D gene (6 bases). V was shortened by 6 bases and J by 1 base, with 13 bases between the two germline ends. CDR1 DFQATT and CDR2 SNEGSKA come from the germline V gene (reference sequence). The CDR3 runs to 13 residues. Written as DNA, the CDR3 is TGCAGTGCCCTCACCGGGAGTTCCTACGAGCAGTACTTC. This gives the protein CSALTGSSYEQYF.

This clonotype appeared many times. The library was built for alpha chains, so this beta chain is an off-target read and its size means little. For the CDR3, the DNA is TGTGCCAGCAGTGAAGCGCTCAGCGGGAGGGCAAATGAGCAGTTCTTC. As protein: CASSEALSGRANEQFF. This chain links TRBV2 with TRBJ2-1, with TRBD2 matching 10 bases. J gave up 7 bases and V 0 bases, and 6 bases lay outside the gene matches. The CDR3 covers 16 residues. Germline V CDR1 and CDR2: SNHLY, FYNNEI. The full variable domain, its missing parts supplied by reference TRBV2 and TRBJ2-1, is EPEVTQTPSHQVTQMGQEVILRCVPISNHLYFYWYRQILGQKVEFLVSFYNNEISEKSEIFDDQFSVERPDGSNFTLKIRSTKLEDSAMYFCASSEALSGRANEQFFGPGTRLTVL.

This clonotype has a count of ten or more. For a library built for alpha chains, this beta chain is a stray read; little rests on its size. The V and J genes are TRBV5-1 and TRBJ1-5; D gene ambiguous. CDR3 length: 14 residues. V was pared by 0 bases and J by 3 bases, with 7 bases between. Germline loops: CDR1 SGHRS, CDR2 YFSETQ. The CDR3 is CASSLGAPNQPQHF. The CDR3 DNA follows: TGCGCCAGCAGCTTGGGTGCACCCAATCAGCCCCAGCATTTT.

This clonotype counts as medium-sized. In a library made to pick up alpha chains, this beta chain is a stray read with a size that means little. The chain couples TRBV20-1 to TRBJ2-5; possible D gene TRBD1, 5 bases. Germline V gene lookup returns CDR1 DFQATT and CDR2 SNEGSKA (reference sequence). With 0 bases removed from V and 3 bases from J, the gap between germline ends came to 26 bases. This CDR3 region has 19 residues. In DNA, the CDR3 is TGCAGTGCTAGAGATACGGGCTGGGGCCTGAATAATCCAGAAGAGACCCAGTACTTC. Amino acid sequence: CSARDTGWGLNNPEETQYF.

This clonotype was found many times. This beta chain came through as a stray read in a library set up for alpha chains, and its size says little. The J gene is TRBJ2-3, the V gene TRBV20-1; D tentatively fits TRBD1 or TRBD2 (5 bases each). Trimming stripped 3 bases from V and 1 base from J, with 20 bases between. The germline V gene has CDR1 DFQATT and CDR2 SNEGSKA (reference sequence). The length of the CDR3 is 17 residues. CDR3 protein: CSASGDGNGARTDTQYF. The CDR3 DNA is TGCAGTGCTAGTGGAGACGGAAACGGGGCCCGCACAGATACGCAGTATTTT.

This clonotype appeared many times. Little can be read into the size of this beta chain, an off-target read in a library designed for alpha chains. The V call is TRBV6-5, the J call TRBJ1-1; no reliable D call. The CDR3 loop spans 13 amino acids. V lost 5 bases to trimming and J lost 10 bases, with 17 bases between them. The germline V gene has CDR1 MNHEY and CDR2 SVGAGI. CDR3 in DNA: TGTGCCAGCAGTCAAGGACTTAACGGCGGAGCTTTCTTT. This translates into CASSQGLNGGAFF.

This clonotype was counted at least ten times. This beta chain came through as a stray read in a library set up for alpha chains, and its size says little. The rearrangement joins TRBV4-1 to TRBJ1-1; D call uncertain. This CDR3 is built from 15 residues. Trimming cost V 4 bases and J 1 base, with 13 bases left between them. Germline CDR1 and CDR2: MGHRA and YSYEKL. CDR3 sequence (DNA): TGCGCCAGCAGCCCCCTCTCCAACCAGAACACTGAAGCTTTCTTT. Its protein is CASSPLSNQNTEAFF.

At least ten counts were recorded for this clonotype. With the library built for alpha chains, this beta chain is off target and its frequency is not meaningful. The chain recombines TRBV12-3 or TRBV12-4 with TRBJ2-3, with 14 nucleotides matching TRBD2. This CDR3 comprises 16 residues. The ends lost 5 bases at V and 4 bases at J; junction bases unmatched: 5. The CDR3 sequence: CASSRTSGGRSDTQYF. The CDR3 DNA reads as TGTGCCAGCAGTAGGACTAGCGGGGGGAGATCAGATACGCAGTATTTT.